The T cell receptor beta chain under discussion was sequenced for a study of T cell responses to AZD1222 COVID-19 vaccine. The V end was cut by 6 bases, the J end by 7 bases, with 19 bases between. The length of the CDR3 is 15 residues. Per the germline V gene, CDR1 is MNHEY and CDR2 is SVGAGI. Method: immunoSEQ multiplex PCR; TCRdb's copy keeps in-frame clones and lacks some. The sample yields about 150,000 clones, 92% seen once. The sequences come from peripheral blood, collected 28 days after the second AZD1222 dose. The rearrangement uses TRBV6-5 and TRBJ2-1; D is ambiguous. The clonotype originates from an adult who received the AZD1222 COVID-19 vaccine. CDR3 nucleotide sequence: TGTGCCAGCAGCCGATCTAGGGCCTCTGGGAATGAGCAGTTCTTC. It translates to CASSRSRASGNEQFF.